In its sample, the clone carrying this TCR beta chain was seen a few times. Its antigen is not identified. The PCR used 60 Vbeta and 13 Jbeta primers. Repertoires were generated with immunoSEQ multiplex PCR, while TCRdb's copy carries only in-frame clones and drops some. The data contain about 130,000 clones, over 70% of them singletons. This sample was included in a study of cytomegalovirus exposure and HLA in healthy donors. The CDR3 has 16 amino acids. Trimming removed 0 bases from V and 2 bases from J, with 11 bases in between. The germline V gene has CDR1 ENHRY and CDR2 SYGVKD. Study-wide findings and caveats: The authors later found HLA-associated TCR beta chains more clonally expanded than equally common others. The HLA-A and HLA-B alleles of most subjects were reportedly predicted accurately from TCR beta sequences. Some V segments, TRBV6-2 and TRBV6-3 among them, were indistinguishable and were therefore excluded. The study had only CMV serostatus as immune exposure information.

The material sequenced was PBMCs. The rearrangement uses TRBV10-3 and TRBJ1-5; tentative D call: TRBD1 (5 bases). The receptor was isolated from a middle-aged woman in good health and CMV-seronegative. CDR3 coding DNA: TGTGCCATCAGTGAGTCACATCGGGGGGGCAATCAGCCCCAGCATTTT. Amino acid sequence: CAISESHRGGNQPQHF.